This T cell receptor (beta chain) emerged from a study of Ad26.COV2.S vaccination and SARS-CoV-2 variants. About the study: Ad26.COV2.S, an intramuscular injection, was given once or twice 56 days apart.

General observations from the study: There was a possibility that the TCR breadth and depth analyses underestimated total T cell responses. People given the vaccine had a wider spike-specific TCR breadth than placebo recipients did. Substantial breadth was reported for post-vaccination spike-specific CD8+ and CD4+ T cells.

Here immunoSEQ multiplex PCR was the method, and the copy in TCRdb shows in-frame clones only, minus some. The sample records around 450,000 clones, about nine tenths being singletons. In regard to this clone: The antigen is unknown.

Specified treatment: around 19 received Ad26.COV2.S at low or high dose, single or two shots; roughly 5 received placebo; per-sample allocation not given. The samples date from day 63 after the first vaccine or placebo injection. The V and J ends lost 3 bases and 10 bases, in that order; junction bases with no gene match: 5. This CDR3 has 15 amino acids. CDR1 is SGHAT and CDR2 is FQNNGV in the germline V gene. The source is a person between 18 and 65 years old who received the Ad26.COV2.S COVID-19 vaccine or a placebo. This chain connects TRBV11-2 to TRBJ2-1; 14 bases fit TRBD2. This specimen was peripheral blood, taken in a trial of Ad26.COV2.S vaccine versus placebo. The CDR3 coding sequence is TGTGCCAGCAGCTTGGGACTAGCGGGAGATCCCGAGCAGTTCTTC. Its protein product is CASSLGLAGDPEQFF. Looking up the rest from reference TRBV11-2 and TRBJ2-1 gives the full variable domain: EAGVAQSPRYKIIEKRQSVAFWCNPISGHATLYWYQQILGQGPKLLIQFQNNGVVDDSQLPKDRFSAERLKGVDSTLKIQPAKLEDSAVYLCASSLGLAGDPEQFFGPGTRLTVL.